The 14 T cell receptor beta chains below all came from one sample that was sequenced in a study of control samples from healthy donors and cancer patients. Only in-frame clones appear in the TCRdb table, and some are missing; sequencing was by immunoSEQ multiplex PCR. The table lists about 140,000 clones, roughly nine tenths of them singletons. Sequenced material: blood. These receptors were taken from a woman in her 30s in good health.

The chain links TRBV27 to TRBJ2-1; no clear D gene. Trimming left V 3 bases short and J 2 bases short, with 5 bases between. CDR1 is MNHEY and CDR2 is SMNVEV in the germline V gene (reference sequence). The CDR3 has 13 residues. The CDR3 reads CASSLVTYNEQFF. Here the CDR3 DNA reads TGTGCCAGCAGTTTGGTTACCTACAATGAGCAGTTCTTC.

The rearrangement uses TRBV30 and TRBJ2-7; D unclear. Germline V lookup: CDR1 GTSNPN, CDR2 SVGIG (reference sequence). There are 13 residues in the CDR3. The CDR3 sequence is CSASPISGYEQYF. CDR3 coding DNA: TGTTCTGCTAGTCCTATTTCGGGCTACGAGCAGTACTTC. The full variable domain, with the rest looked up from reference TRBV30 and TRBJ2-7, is SQTIHQWPATLVQPVGSPLSLECTVEGTSNPNLYWYRQAAGRGLQLLFYSVGIGQISSEVPQNLSASRPQDRQFILSSKKLLLSDSGFYLCSASPISGYEQYFGPGTRLTVT.

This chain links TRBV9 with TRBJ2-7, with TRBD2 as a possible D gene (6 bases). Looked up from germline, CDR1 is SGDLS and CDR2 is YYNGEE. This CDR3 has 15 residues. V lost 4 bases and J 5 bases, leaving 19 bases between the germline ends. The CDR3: CASSPPWAGRNEQYF. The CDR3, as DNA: TGTGCCAGCAGCCCCCCGTGGGCAGGGAGGAACGAGCAGTACTTC. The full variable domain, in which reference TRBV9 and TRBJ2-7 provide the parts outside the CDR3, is DSGVTQTPKHLITATGQRVTLRCSPRSGDLSVYWYQQSLDQGLQFLIQYYNGEERAKGNILERFSAQQFPDLHSELNLSSLELGDSALYFCASSPPWAGRNEQYFGPGTRLTVT.

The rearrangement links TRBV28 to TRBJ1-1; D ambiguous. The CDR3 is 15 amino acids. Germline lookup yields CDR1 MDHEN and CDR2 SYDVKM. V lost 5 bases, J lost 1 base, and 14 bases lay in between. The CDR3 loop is CASSMTPGPNTEAFF. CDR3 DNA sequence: TGTGCCAGCAGTATGACCCCCGGTCCGAACACTGAAGCTTTCTTT.

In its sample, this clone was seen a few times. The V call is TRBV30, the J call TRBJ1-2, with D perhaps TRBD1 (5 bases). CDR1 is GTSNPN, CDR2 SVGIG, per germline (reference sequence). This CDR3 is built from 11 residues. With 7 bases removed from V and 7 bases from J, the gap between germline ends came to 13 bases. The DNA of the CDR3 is TGTGCCTCCGGGGGGTCTAGTGGCTACACCTTC. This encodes CASGGSSGYTF. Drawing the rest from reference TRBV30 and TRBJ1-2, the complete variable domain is SQTIHQWPATLVQPVGSPLSLECTVEGTSNPNLYWYRQAAGRGLQLLFYSVGIGQISSEVPQNLSASRPQDRQFILSSKKLLLSDSGFYLCASGGSSGYTFGSGTRLTVV.

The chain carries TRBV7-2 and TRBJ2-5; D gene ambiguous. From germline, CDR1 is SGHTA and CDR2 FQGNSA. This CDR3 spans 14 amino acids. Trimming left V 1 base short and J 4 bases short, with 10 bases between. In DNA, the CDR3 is TGTGCCAGCAGCTTAGGCCGGGTGGCAGAGACCCAGTACTTC. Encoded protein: CASSLGRVAETQYF.

DNA for the CDR3: TGTGCTACGGACTCGAACACCGGGGAGCTGTTTTTT. It translates to CATDSNTGELFF. V and J are TRBV3-1 (or the pseudogene TRBV3-2) and TRBJ2-2, with D tentatively TRBD2 (5 bases). In germline, CDR1 is LGHDT, CDR2 YNNKEL (reference sequence). The CDR3 spans 12 residues.

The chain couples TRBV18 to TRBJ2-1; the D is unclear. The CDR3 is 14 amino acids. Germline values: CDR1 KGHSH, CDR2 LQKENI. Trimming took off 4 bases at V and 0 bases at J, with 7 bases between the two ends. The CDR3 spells CASSLTSSYNEQFF. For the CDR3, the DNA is TGTGCCAGCTCACTTACGAGCTCCTACAATGAGCAGTTCTTC.

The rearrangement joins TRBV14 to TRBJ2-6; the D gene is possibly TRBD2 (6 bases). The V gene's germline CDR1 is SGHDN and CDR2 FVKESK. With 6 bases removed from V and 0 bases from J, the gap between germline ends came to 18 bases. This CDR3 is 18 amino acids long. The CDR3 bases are TGTGCCAGCAGTCGTCTACGGGTCGGGAGCTCTGGGGCCAACGTCCTGACTTTC. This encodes CASSRLRVGSSGANVLTF.

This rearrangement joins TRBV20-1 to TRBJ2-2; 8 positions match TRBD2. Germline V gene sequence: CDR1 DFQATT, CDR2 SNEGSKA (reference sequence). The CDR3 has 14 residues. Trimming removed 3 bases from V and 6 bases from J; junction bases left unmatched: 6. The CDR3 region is CSASEREFAGELFF. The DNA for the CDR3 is TGCAGTGCTAGTGAGCGGGAGTTCGCCGGGGAGCTGTTTTTT.

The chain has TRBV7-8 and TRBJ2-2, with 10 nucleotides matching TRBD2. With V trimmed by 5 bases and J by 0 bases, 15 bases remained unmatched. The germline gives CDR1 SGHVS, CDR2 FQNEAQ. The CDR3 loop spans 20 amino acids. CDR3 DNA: TGTGCCAGCAGCCTACCGACTAGCGGGCCTAATCGGGCGAACACCGGGGAGCTGTTTTTT. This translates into CASSLPTSGPNRANTGELFF. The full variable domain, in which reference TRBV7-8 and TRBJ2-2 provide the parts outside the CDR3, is GAGVSQSPRYKVAKRGQDVALRCDPISGHVSLFWYQQALGQGPEFLTYFQNEAQLDKSGLPSDRFFAERPEGSVSTLKIQRTQQEDSAVYLCASSLPTSGPNRANTGELFFGEGSRLTVL.

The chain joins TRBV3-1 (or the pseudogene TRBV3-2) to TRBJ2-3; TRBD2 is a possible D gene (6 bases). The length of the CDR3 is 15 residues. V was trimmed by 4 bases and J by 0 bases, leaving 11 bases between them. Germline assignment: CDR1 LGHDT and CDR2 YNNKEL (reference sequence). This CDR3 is CASSPTGTSTDTQYF. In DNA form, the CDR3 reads TGTGCCAGCAGCCCCACCGGGACTAGCACAGATACGCAGTATTTT.

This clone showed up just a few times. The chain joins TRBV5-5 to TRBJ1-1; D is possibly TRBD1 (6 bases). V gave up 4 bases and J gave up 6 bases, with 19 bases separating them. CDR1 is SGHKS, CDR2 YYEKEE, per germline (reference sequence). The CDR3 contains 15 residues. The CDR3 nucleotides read TGTGCCAGCAGCCTCTTACAGGGTAGGATCGCTGAAGCTTTCTTT. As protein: CASSLLQGRIAEAFF.

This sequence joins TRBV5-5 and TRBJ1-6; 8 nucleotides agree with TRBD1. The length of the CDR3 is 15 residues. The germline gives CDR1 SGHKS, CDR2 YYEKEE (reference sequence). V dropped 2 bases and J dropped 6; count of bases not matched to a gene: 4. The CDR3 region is CASSFWTGRNSPLHF. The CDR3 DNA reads TGTGCCAGCAGCTTTTGGACAGGGCGTAATTCACCCCTCCACTTT. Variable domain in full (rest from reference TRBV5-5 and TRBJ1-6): DAGVTQSPTHLIKTRGQQVTLRCSPISGHKSVSWYQQVLGQGPQFIFQYYEKEERGRGNFPDRFSARQFPNYSSELNVNALLLGDSALYLCASSFWTGRNSPLHFGNGTRLTVT.